This TCR beta chain was sequenced during a study of CD8 T cells in ankylosing spondylitis. Quantitative barcoded 5'-RACE was used to prepare TCR beta libraries. MiXCR was run by TCRdb on the 5' RACE reads, yielding one entry per CDR3 protein. Of 200,000 to 300,000 distinct CDR3 sequences listed, roughly 32% were seen once; the top ten hold about 4.2%. The source is a male donor with ankylosing spondylitis or in good health (not recorded which). Material for sequencing was blood, either unsorted or a sorted T cell fraction (not recorded which).

The CDR3 loop reads CSGAGEEDYGYTF. In nucleotides, the CDR3 is TGCAGTGGGGCAGGGGAAGAGGACTATGGCTACACCTTC. This chain uses TRBV20-1 with TRBJ1-2, with a weak D call TRBD1 (6 bases). This CDR3 contains 13 residues. CDR1 is DFQATT and CDR2 is SNEGSKA in the germline V gene (reference sequence). Trimming stripped 7 bases from V and 3 bases from J, with 15 bases between.